Here is one T cell receptor beta chain with its context. The record originates from a study of blood T cell repertoires in COVID-19. Study-level background: Researchers got acute and convalescent COVID-19 samples from the United States, Italy and Spain.

The germline gives CDR1 MDHEN, CDR2 SYDVKM. There are 16 residues in the CDR3. Trimming cost V 8 bases and J 1 base, with 20 bases left between them. Individuals aged roughly 18 to 90 years were recruited from 24 US areas. Exposed enrollees encountered a COVID-19 case at some point within 2 weeks before study entry. The table came from immunoSEQ multiplex PCR; TCRdb's copy has only in-frame clones and leaves some out. The sample holds about 300,000 clones; roughly 89% are singletons and the top ten take less than 3%. This chain uses TRBV28 with TRBJ1-1; TRBD1 is a possible D gene (5 bases). The sequenced material came from PBMCs or T cells enriched from blood (not recorded which). The sequence came from a woman in her forties or fifties who had been exposed to COVID-19. DNA of the CDR3: TGTGCCAGCGGCCAGATTGGATACAGGAAGAACACTGAAGCTTTCTTT. It translates to CASGQIGYRKNTEAFF. Full variable domain (rest looked up from reference TRBV28 and TRBJ1-1): DVKVTQSSRYLVKRTGEKVFLECVQDMDHENMFWYRQDPGLGLRLIYFSYDVKMKEKGDIPEGYSVSREKKERFSLILESASTNQTSMYLCASGQIGYRKNTEAFFGQGTRLTVV.